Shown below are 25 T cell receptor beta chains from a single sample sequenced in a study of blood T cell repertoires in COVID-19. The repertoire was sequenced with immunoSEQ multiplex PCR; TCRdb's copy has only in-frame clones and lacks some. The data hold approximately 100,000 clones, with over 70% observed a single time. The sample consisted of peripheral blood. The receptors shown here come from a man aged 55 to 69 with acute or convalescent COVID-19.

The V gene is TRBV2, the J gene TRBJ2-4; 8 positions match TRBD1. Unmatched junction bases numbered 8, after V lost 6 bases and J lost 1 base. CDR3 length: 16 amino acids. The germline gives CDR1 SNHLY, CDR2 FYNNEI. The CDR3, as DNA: TGTGCCAGCAGCGATACAGGGGGTTGGGCCAAAAACATTCAGTACTTC. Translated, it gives CASSDTGGWAKNIQYF.

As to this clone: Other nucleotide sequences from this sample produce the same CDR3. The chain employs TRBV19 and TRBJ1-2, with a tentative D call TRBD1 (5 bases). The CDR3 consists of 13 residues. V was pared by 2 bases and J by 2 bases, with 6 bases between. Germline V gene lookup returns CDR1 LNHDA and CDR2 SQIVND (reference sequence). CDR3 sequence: CASSITGNYGYTF. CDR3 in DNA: TGTGCCAGTAGTATAACAGGAAACTATGGCTACACCTTC.

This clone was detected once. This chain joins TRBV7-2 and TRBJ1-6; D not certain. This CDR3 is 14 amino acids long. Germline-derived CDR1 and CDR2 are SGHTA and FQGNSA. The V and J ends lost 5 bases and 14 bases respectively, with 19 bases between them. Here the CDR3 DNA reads TGTGCCAGCAGCCTAGGAGGGCGACGGGTGACCCTCCACTTT. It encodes CASSLGGRRVTLHF.

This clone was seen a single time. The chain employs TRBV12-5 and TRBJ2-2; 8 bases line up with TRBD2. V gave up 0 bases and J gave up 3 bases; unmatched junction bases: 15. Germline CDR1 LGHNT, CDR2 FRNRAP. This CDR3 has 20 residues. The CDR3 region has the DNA TGTGCTAGTGGTTTGGTACGGTCAGCGGGGGCAATCCTGGACACCGGGGAGCTGTTTTTT. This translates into CASGLVRSAGAILDTGELFF.

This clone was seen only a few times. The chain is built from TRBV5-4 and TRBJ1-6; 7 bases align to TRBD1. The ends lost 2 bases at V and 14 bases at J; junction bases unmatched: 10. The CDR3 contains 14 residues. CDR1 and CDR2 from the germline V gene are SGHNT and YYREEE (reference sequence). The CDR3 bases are TGTGCCAGCAGCTTTGACAGGGCGTCCAAGGCCCTCCACTTT. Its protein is CASSFDRASKALHF.

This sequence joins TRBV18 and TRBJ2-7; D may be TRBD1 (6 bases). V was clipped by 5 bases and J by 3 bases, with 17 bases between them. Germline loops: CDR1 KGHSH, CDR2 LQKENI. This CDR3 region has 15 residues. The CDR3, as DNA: TGTGCCAGCTCAGCATCAAACAAAGGGGGCTACGAGCAGTACTTC. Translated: CASSASNKGGYEQYF.

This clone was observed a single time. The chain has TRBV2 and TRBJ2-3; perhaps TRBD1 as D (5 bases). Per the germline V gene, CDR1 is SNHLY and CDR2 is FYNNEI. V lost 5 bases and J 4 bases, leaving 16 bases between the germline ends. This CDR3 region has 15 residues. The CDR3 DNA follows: TGTGCCAGCAGTCGGGCAGGGCGCACCCCAGATACGCAGTATTTT. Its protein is CASSRAGRTPDTQYF. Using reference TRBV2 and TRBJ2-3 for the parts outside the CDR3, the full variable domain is EPEVTQTPSHQVTQMGQEVILRCVPISNHLYFYWYRQILGQKVEFLVSFYNNEISEKSEIFDDQFSVERPDGSNFTLKIRSTKLEDSAMYFCASSRAGRTPDTQYFGPGTRLTVL.

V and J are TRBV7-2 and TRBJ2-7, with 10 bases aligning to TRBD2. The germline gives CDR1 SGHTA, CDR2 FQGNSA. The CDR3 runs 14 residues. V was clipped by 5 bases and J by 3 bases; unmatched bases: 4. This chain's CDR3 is CASSHSSGGYEQYF. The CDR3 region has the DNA TGTGCCAGCAGCCATTCTAGCGGGGGCTACGAGCAGTACTTC.

The CDR3 spells CASSGLWLAGINEQFF. CDR3 nucleotides: TGTGCCAGCAGTGGGCTCTGGCTAGCGGGAATCAATGAGCAGTTCTTC. The chain joins TRBV6-2 or TRBV6-3 to TRBJ2-1; the match to TRBD2 covers 9 bases. CDR3 length equals 16 residues. The junction had 11 bases not matched to a gene; V was cut back by 5 bases and J by 6 bases. Germline values: CDR1 MNHEY, CDR2 SVGEGT.

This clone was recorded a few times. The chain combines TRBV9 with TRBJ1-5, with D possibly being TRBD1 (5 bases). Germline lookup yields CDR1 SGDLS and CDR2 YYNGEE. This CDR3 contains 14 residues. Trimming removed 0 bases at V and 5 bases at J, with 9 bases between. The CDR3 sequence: CASSVVGGDQPQHF. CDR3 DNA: TGTGCCAGCAGCGTAGTGGGGGGGGATCAGCCCCAGCATTTT.

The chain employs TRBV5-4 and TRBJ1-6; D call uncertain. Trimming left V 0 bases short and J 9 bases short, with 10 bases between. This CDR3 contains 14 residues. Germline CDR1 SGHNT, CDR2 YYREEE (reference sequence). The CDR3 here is CASSLDGSTSPLHF. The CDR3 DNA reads TGTGCCAGCAGCTTGGACGGGTCTACTTCACCCCTCCACTTT.

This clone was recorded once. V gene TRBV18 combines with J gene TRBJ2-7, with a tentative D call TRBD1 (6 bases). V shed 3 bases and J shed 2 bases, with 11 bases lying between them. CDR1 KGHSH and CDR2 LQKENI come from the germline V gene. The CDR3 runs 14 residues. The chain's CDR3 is CASSPVGQTYEQYF. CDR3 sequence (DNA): TGTGCCAGCTCACCGGTGGGACAAACCTACGAGCAGTACTTC.

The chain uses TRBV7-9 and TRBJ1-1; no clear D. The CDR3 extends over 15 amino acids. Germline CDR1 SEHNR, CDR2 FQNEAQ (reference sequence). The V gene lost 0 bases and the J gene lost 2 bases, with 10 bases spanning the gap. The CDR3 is CASSLALPGNTEAFF. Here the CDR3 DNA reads TGTGCCAGCAGCTTAGCTCTTCCGGGAAACACTGAAGCTTTCTTT.

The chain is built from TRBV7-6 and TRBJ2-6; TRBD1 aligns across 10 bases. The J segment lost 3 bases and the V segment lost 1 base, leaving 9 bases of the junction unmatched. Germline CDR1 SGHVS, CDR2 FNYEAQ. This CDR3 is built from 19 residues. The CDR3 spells CASSLVLGQGIFGANVLTF. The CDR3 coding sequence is TGTGCCAGCAGCTTAGTTCTGGGACAGGGGATATTTGGGGCCAACGTCCTGACTTTC.

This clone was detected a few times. The CDR3 region has the DNA TGTGCCAGCAGTTACTCGACCGGCCAGGGGCATCGCGAGCAGTACTTC. Translating gives CASSYSTGQGHREQYF. The chain employs TRBV6-5 and TRBJ2-7, with D perhaps TRBD1 (6 bases). Trimming pared 0 bases from V and 6 bases from J, leaving 18 bases between. This CDR3 spans 16 amino acids. Germline V CDR1 and CDR2: MNHEY, SVGAGI.

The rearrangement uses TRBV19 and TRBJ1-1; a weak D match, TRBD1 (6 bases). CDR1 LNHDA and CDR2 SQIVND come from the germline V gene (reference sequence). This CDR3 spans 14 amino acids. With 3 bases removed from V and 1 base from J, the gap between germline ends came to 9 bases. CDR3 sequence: CASSIGGPNTEAFF. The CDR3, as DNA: TGTGCCAGTAGTATTGGGGGCCCGAACACTGAAGCTTTCTTT.

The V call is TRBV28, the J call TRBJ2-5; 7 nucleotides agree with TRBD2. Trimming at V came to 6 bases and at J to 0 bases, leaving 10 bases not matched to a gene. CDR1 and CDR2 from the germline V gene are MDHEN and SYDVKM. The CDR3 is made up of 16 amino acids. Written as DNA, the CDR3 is TGTGCCAGCAGGCCCTCTGGCGGGAGACACCAAGAGACCCAGTACTTC. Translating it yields CASRPSGGRHQETQYF.

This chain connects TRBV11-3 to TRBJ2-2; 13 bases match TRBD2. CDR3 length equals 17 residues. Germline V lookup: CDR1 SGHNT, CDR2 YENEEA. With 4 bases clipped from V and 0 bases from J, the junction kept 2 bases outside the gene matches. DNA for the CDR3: TGTGCCAGCAGCTCGGGACTAGCGGGACCGAACACCGGGGAGCTGTTTTTT. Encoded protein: CASSSGLAGPNTGELFF. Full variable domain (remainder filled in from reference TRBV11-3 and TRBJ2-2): EAGVVQSPRYKIIEKKQPVAFWCNPISGHNTLYWYLQNLGQGPELLIRYENEEAVDDSQLPKDRFSAERLKGVDSTLKIQPAELGDSAVYLCASSSGLAGPNTGELFFGEGSRLTVL.

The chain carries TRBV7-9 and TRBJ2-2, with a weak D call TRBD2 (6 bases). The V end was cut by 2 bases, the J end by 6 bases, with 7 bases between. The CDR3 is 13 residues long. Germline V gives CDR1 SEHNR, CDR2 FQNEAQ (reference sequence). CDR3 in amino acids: CASSLWDSGELFF. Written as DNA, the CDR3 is TGTGCCAGCAGCTTATGGGACTCCGGGGAGCTGTTTTTT.

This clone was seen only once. The CDR3 nucleotides are TGTGCCAGCAGCAGCTACAGGGGGCGCGAGGTCCACGAGCAGTACTTC. Its translation: CASSSYRGREVHEQYF. This chain joins TRBV11-2 and TRBJ2-7; 9 bases are a match to TRBD1. The CDR3 runs 16 residues. V was pared by 5 bases and J by 5 bases, with 13 bases of the junction left unmatched. Germline V CDR1 and CDR2: SGHAT, FQNNGV.

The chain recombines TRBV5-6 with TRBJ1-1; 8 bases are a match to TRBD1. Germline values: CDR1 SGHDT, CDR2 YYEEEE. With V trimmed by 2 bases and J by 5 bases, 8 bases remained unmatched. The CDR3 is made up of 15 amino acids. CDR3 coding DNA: TGTGCCAGCAGCTTCGGGACAGGTCTTATAACTGAAGCTTTCTTT. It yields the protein CASSFGTGLITEAFF.

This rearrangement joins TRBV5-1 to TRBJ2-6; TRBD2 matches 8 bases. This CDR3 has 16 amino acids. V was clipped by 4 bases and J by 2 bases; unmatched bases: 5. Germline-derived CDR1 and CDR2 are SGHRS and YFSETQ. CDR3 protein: CASSASAGAGANVLTF. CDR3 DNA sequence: TGCGCCAGCAGCGCGTCAGCGGGAGCTGGGGCCAACGTCCTGACTTTC.

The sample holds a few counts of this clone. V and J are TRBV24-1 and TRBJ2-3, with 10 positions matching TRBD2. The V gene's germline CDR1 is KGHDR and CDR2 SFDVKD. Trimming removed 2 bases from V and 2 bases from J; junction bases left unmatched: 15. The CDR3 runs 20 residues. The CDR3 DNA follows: TGTGCCACCAGTGATTCATATAGCGTTCAACTAGCGGGGTCCACAGATACGCAGTATTTT. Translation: CATSDSYSVQLAGSTDTQYF.

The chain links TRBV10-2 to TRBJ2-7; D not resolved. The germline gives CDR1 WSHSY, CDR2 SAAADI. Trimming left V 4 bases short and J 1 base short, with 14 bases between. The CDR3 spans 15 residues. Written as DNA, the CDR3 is TGCGCCAGCAGTGCGACTGAATTTCGTTCCTACGAGCAGTACTTC. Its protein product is CASSATEFRSYEQYF.

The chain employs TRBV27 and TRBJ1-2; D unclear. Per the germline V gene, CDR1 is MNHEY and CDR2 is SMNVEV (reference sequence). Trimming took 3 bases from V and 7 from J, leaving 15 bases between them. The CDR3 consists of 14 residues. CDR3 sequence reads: CASSLEGRTAGYTF. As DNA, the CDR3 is TGTGCCAGCAGTTTGGAGGGTAGGACTGCTGGCTACACCTTC.